This TCR beta chain originates from a study of identical twins. The CDR3 is 12 amino acids. V was cut by 3 bases and J by 7 bases, with 9 bases left in between. The V gene's germline CDR1 is LNHNV and CDR2 YYDKDF (reference sequence). Notes on this clonotype: The antigen is undetermined.

Study observations and caveats: Modelling underestimated the level of out-of-frame TCR alpha sharing observed in monozygotic twins.

TCRdb independently ran MiXCR on the 5' RACE reads; one entry per CDR3 protein. The table records 600,000 to 700,000 distinct CDR3 sequences, 21% of them present only once. The sample was also reused in another study, on T cells expressing NK-cell markers. From that paper: There were seven HCMV-seropositive donors and one seronegative donor among the eight sequenced. Dominant NKG2C+ clonotype frequencies of roughly 1.0-7.0% of CD8+ T cells were measured in six or seven donors.

Sequencing was done on a sample of PBMCs. The sequence derives from a woman younger than 30 in good health. The chain joins TRBV15 to TRBJ1-1, with unresolved D. The DNA for the CDR3 is TGTGCCACCAGCAGGGGTCAGTTTGAAGCTTTCTTT. Its protein is CATSRGQFEAFF. The full variable domain, its missing parts supplied by reference TRBV15 and TRBJ1-1, is DAMVIQNPRYQVTQFGKPVTLSCSQTLNHNVMYWYQQKSSQAPKLLFHYYDKDFNNEADTPDNFQSRRPNTSFCFLDIRSPGLGDTAMYLCATSRGQFEAFFGQGTRLTVV.